This T cell receptor beta chain was identified during a study of T cell changes during pregnancy in multiple sclerosis. Germline V gives CDR1 LNHDA, CDR2 SQIVND (reference sequence). CDR3 length equals 14 residues. J was trimmed by 2 bases and V by 10 bases; bases with no gene match: 7. Measured with immunoSEQ multiplex PCR; TCRdb has only the in-frame clones, and not every one. In the table there are roughly 100,000 clones, about 91% of which are singletons. This TCR came from a female donor with multiple sclerosis, enrolled in a pregnancy study. The specimen comprised peripheral blood, sampled in the second trimester of pregnancy. The V and J genes are TRBV19 and TRBJ2-1, with 8 bases matching TRBD2. The CDR3 DNA reads TGTGCCACCGCAGTGGGACTAGCCTACAATGAGCAGTTCTTC. Its protein product is CATAVGLAYNEQFF.